The entry below describes one T cell receptor (beta chain). Which antigen it targets is not known. Base qualities are not provided; no much larger clone lies one nucleotide away. Separate from the approximately 670-subject first cohort, the validation cohort of roughly 120 subjects was the group to which the donors belonged. Unmatched junction bases come to 10, with V trimmed by 4 bases and J by 6 bases. Taken from the germline V gene, the CDR1 and CDR2 loops are ENHRY and SYGVKD. Spanning cysteine to phenylalanine, the CDR3 consists of 17 amino acids. The DNA shown is the 51-base CDR3, in frame from base 1. The library was generated by the immunoSEQ multiplex PCR assay. As for the authors' bioinformatics: A statistical classification framework was developed to diagnose cytomegalovirus status using the catalog of TCR beta chain sequences. In TCRdb, the immuneACCESS table is reduced to in-frame sequences with V and J assigned. These tables do not hold every clone; where another copy was compared, an unresolved V gene accounts for under half, and the others remain unexplained. V and J calls and clone size are copied from that table; D and trimming were computed from the DNA. The sample table contains about 79,000 clones; only one count was recorded for 90% to 95% of them. The ten largest clonotypes hold 3.6% of the sample.

This entry is derived from a study of cytomegalovirus exposure and HLA in healthy donors (TCRdb year 2017). With respect to the entire study: The 500 to 800 repertoires of the first cohort and the roughly 120 validation repertoires were produced on the same platform, according to a later analysis. The study aimed to test whether cataloging public T cell receptors could reveal signatures of past pathogen exposure. Besides the first cohort of 550 to 750 subjects, a separate validation cohort made up of 95 to 150 different subjects was used. High-throughput TCR immunosequencing, statistical association of individual TCRs with disease status, and machine learning were combined to predict cytomegalovirus infection status. Broader findings and caveats from the paper: A later analysis lacked HLA typing for the validation cohort, so it scored co-occurrence in that cohort across all 120 repertoires. The classifier was reported to diagnose cytomegalovirus status with high specificity and sensitivity in both the original and validation cohorts. The authors suggested that the approach could potentially be generalized to other disease states and immunological phenotypes. Of the cluster scores, about 94% were above 0 in a later analysis, which found that TCRs clustered in the first cohort also tended to co-occur in the 120 or so validation repertoires. In the study, around 150 TCR beta chains were listed as associated with cytomegalovirus. Most TCR sequences were observed very rarely across donors, whereas some public TCRs were present in many individuals. A few of the identified cytomegalovirus-associated TCR beta chains were confirmed in vitro to be specific for cytomegalovirus antigens.

The chain couples TRBV10-3 to TRBJ2-1, with 12 bases in between that match TRBD2. This clonotype originated in a young woman in good health and CMV-seronegative. Sequenced sample: PBMCs. The sequenced DNA: TGTGCCATCAGTGCCTCCTCACTAGCGGGAGGAGGCAATGAGCAGTTCTTC. This codes for CAISASSLAGGGNEQFF.